The clone carrying this T cell receptor beta chain has ten or more counts. Noted time point: before trial treatment. This record belongs to a study of low-dose radiotherapy and immunotherapy resistance in tumors. At the level of the study: It was every two weeks, one day before radiation and immunotherapy, that intravenous cyclophosphamide 200 mg/m2 was given.

First-strand cDNA used TRAV- and TRBV-specific primers, covering alpha and beta chains. A roughly 20-cycle PCR with a constant-region primer and V-primer adapter amplified TCRs. TCRdb reanalysed the reads using MiXCR and keeps one entry per CDR3 protein. Altogether some 39,000 distinct CDR3 sequences are present, roughly 30% being singletons, with the ten largest covering around 3.5%. The sequence was collected from a male donor with gallbladder cancer. The sample here was PBMCs, taken before treatment.

In nucleotides, the CDR3 is TGCGCCAGCAGTTACGGGCTCAATCAGCCCCAGCATTTT. Translation gives CASSYGLNQPQHF. The chain links TRBV10-2 to TRBJ1-5; no clear D gene. The CDR3 is 13 residues long. Germline-derived CDR1 and CDR2 are WSHSY and SAAADI. Trimming removed 5 bases from V and 3 bases from J, with 8 bases in between.